This T cell receptor beta chain was identified in a study of PD-L1 blockade in urothelial cancer. Across the study: Peripheral blood specimens exhibited a median yield of 141,255 T cells.

V shed 1 base and J shed 6 bases, with 16 bases lying between them. This CDR3 contains 15 residues. Looked up from germline, CDR1 is MGHRA and CDR2 is YSYEKL. Profiled with immunoSEQ multiplex PCR; TCRdb holds only in-frame clones, not every one. The profile covers fewer than 40,000 clones, with 75% to 95% appearing a single time and roughly 8% taken by the ten largest. Only one count was recorded for this clone. The receptor was isolated from a man in his sixties or seventies with urothelial cancer. Material: PBMCs, obtained around atezolizumab (anti-PD-L1) treatment. This sequence joins TRBV4-1 and TRBJ2-7, with D uncertain. The CDR3 here is CASSQVVRLAGEQYF. CDR3 sequence (DNA): TGCGCCAGCAGCCAAGTTGTAAGACTGGCTGGCGAGCAGTACTTC.